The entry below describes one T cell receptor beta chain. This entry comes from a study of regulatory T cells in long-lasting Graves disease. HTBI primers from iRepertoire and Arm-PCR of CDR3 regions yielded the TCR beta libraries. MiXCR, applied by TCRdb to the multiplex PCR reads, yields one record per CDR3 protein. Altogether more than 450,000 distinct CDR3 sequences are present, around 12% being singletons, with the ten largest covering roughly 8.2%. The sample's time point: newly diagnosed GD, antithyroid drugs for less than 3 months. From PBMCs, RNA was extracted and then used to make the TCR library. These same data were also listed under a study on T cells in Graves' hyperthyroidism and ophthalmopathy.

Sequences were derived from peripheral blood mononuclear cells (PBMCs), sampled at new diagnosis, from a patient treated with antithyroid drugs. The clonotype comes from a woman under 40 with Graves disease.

In nucleotides, the CDR3 is TGTGCCAGCTCCCAGAGAGGCGGCTACACCTTC. Protein sequence: CASSQRGGYTF. This chain joins TRBV28 and TRBJ1-2; D unresolved. V was clipped by 8 bases and J by 8 bases, with 12 bases between them. CDR1 is MDHEN, CDR2 SYDVKM, per germline. The CDR3 runs 11 residues.